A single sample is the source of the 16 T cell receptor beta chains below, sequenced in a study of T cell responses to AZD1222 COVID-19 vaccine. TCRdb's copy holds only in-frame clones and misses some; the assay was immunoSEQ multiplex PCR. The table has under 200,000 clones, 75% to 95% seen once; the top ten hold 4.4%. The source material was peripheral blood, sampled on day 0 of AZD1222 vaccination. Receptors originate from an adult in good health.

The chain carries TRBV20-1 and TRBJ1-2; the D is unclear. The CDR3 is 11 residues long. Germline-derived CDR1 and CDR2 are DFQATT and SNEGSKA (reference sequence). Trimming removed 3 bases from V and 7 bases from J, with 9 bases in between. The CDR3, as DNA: TGCAGTGCTAGTCTTTTGAGTGGCTACACCTTC. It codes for CSASLLSGYTF.

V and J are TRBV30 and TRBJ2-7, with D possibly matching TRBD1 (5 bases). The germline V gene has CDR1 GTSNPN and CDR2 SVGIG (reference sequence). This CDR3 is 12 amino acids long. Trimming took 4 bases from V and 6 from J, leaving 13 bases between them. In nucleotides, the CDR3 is TGTGCCTGGACCCCAGGGAAGTCCGAGCAGTACTTC. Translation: CAWTPGKSEQYF.

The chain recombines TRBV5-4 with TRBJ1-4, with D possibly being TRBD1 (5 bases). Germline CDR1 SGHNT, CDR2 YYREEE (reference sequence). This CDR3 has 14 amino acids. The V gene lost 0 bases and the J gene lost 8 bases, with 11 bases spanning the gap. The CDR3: CASSLGGRGEKLFF. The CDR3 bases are TGTGCCAGCAGCTTGGGGGGACGTGGGGAAAAACTGTTTTTT.

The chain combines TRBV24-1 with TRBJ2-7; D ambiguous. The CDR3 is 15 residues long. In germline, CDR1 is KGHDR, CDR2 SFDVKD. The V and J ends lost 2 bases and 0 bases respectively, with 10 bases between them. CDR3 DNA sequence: TGTGCCACCAGTGATTCACGGGCGAGCTCCTACGAGCAGTACTTC. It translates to CATSDSRASSYEQYF.

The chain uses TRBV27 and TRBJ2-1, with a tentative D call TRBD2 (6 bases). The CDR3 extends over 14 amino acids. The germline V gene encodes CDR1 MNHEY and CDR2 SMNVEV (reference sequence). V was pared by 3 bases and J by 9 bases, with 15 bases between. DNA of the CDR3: TGTGCCAGCAGTTTCGTCGGGGAGGAAACTGAGCAGTTCTTC. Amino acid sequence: CASSFVGEETEQFF.

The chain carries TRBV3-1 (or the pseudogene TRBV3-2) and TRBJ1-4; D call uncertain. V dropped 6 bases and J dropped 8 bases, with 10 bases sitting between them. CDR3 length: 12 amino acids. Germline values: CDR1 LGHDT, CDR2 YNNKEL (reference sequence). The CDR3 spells CASSRTAEKLFF. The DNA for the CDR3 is TGTGCCAGCAGTCGTACAGCCGAAAAACTGTTTTTT.

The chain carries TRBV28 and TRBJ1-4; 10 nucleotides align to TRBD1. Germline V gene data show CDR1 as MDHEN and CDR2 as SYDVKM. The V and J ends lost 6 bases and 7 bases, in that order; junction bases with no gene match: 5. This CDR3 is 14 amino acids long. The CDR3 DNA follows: TGTGCCAGCAGAGACGACAGGGGGCCTGAAAAACTGTTTTTT. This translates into CASRDDRGPEKLFF.

CDR3 bases: TGTGCCAGCCAACCTAGGGGACAGTACAACTCACCCCTCCACTTT. It is translated as CASQPRGQYNSPLHF. V usage is TRBV19 and J usage is TRBJ1-6; 7 nucleotides match TRBD1. This CDR3 has 15 amino acids. The J segment lost 10 bases and the V segment lost 9 bases, leaving 15 bases of the junction unmatched. Germline V gives CDR1 LNHDA, CDR2 SQIVND (reference sequence).

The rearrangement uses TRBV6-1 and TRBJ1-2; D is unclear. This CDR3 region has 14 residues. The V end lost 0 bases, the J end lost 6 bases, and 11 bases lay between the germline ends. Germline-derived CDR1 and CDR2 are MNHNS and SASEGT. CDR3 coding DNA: TGTGCCAGCAGTGAAGCTGGGCAAGCCCATGGCTACACCTTC. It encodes CASSEAGQAHGYTF.

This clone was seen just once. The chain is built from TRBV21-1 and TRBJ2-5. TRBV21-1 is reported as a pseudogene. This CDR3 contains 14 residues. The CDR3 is CASGLGDQQETQYF. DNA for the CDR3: TGTGCCAGCGGGCTAGGGGACCAGCAAGAGACCCAGTACTTC.

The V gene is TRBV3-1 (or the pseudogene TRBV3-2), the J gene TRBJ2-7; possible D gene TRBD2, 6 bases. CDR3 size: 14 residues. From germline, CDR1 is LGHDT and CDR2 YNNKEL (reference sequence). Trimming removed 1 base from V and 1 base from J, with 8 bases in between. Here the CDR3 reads CASSQGRGSYEQYF. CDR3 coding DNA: TGTGCCAGCAGCCAAGGGAGGGGTTCCTACGAGCAGTACTTC.

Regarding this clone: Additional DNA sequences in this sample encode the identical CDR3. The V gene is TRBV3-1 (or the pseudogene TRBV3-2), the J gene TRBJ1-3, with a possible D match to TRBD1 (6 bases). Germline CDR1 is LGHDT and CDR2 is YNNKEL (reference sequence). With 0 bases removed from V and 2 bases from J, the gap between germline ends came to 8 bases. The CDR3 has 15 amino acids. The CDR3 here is CASSQDGGPGNTIYF. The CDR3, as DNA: TGTGCCAGCAGCCAAGATGGGGGGCCTGGAAACACCATATATTTT.

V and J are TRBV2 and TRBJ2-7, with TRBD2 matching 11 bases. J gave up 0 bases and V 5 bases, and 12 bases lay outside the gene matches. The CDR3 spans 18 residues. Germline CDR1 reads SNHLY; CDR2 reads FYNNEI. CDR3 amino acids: CASSRLAGLLASSYEQYF. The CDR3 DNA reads TGTGCCAGCAGTCGACTAGCGGGGCTGCTCGCGAGCTCCTACGAGCAGTACTTC.

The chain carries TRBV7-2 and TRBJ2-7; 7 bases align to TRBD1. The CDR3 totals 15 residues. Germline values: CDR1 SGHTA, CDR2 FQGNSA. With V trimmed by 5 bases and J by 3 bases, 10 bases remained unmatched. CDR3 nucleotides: TGTGCCAGCAGCCTCTCCCAGACAGGGAACTACGAGCAGTACTTC. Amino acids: CASSLSQTGNYEQYF.

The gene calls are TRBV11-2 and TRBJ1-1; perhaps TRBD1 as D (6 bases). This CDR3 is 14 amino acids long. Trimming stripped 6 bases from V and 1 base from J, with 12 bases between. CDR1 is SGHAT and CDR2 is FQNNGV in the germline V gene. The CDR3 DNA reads TGTGCCAGCAGGGGGGGGCCGCGGAACACTGAAGCTTTCTTT. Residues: CASRGGPRNTEAFF.

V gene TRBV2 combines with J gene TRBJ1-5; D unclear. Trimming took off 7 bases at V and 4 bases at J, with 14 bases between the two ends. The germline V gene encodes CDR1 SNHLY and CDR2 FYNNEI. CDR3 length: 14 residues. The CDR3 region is CASNLFGVNQPQHF. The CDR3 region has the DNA TGTGCCAGCAATTTATTCGGGGTGAATCAGCCCCAGCATTTT.